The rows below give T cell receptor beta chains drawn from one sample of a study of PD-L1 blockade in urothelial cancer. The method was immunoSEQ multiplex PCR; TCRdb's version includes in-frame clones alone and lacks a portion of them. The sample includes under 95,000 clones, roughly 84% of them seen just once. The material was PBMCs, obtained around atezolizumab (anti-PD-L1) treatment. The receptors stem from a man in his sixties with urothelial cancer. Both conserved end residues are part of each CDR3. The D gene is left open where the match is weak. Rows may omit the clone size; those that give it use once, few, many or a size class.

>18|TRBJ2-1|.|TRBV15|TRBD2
CATSRDLAGGPVGNEQFF
TGTGCCACCAGCAGAGATCTAGCGGGGGGCCCCGTCGGGAATGAGCAGTTCTTC
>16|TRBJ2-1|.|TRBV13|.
CASSQTRAGFGNEQFF
TGTGCCAGCAGCCAGACCCGGGCGGGGTTCGGCAATGAGCAGTTCTTC
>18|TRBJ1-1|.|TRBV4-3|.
CASSQDLLGAQVRTEAFF
TGCGCCAGCAGCCAAGATCTACTGGGGGCGCAAGTTAGGACTGAAGCTTTCTTT
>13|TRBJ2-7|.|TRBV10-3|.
CAITGQLTYEQYF
TGTGCCATCACCGGACAGTTAACCTACGAGCAGTACTTC
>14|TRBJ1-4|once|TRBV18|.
CASSPTGENGGLFF
TGTGCCAGCTCACCGACTGGGGAGAACGGGGGGCTGTTTTTT
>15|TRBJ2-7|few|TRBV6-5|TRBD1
CASKVGGQGAYEQYF
TGTGCCAGCAAGGTCGGCGGACAGGGGGCCTACGAGCAGTACTTC
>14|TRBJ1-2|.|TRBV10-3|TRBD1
CAIGRTGANYGYTF
TGTGCCATCGGACGGACAGGGGCTAACTATGGCTACACCTTC
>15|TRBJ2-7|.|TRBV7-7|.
CASKKEGDNSYEQYF
TGTGCTAGCAAAAAAGAGGGGGATAACTCCTACGAGCAGTACTTC
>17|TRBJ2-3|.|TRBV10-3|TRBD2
CAISESVAGGFLDTQYF
TGTGCCATCAGTGAGTCGGTAGCGGGGGGCTTTTTAGATACGCAGTATTTT
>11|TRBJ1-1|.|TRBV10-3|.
CAKGHVTEAFF
TGTGCCAAGGGACACGTCACTGAAGCTTTCTTT
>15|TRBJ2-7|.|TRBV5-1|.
CASSLSIGHTYEQYF
TGCGCCAGCAGCCTCAGCATCGGACATACTTACGAGCAGTACTTC
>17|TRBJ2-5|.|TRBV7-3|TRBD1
CASSLTGQGAPPETQYF
TGTGCCAGCAGCTTAACGGGACAGGGGGCCCCTCCAGAGACCCAGTACTTC
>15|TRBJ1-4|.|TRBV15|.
CATSRDRGENEKLFF
TGTGCCACCAGCAGAGATCGGGGGGAAAATGAAAAACTGTTTTTT
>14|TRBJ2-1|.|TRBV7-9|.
CASSSLAGYNEQFF
TGTGCCAGCAGCTCGCTCGCAGGGTACAATGAGCAGTTCTTC
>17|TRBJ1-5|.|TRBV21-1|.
CASSKARWSNSNQPQHF
TGTGCCAGCAGCAAAGCGAGGTGGAGTAATAGCAATCAGCCCCAGCATTTT
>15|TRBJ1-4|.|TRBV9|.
CASSVGGKFAEKLFF
TGTGCCAGCAGCGTTGGGGGGAAGTTCGCCGAAAAACTGTTTTTT
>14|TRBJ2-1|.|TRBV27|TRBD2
CASRTGGSLGEQFF
TGTGCCAGCAGGACGGGCGGGAGCCTCGGTGAGCAGTTCTTC
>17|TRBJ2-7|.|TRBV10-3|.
CAISEPGRSPGSYEQYF
TGTGCCATCAGTGAGCCCGGGCGGAGTCCAGGGTCCTACGAGCAGTACTTC
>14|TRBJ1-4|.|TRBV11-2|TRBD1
CASSPRGLDEKLFF
TGTGCCAGCAGCCCAAGGGGGCTGGATGAAAAACTGTTTTTT
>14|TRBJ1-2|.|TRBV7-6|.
CASSLEARPYGYTF
TGTGCCAGCAGCTTAGAGGCCAGGCCCTATGGCTACACCTTC
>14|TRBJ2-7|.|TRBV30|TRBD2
CAWSRGGSSYEQYF
TGTGCCTGGAGTCGCGGGGGTAGCTCCTACGAGCAGTACTTC
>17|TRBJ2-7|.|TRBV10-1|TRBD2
CASSEGREATYTYEQYF
TGCGCCAGCAGTGAGGGGCGGGAGGCCACCTATACCTACGAGCAGTACTTC
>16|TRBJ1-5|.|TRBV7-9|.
CASSSSEGDGNQPQHF
TGTGCCAGCAGCTCCTCTGAGGGGGACGGGAATCAGCCCCAGCATTTT
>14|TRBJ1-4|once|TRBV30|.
CAWSEWQNEEKLFF
TGTGCCTGGAGTGAATGGCAGAACGAAGAAAAACTGTTTTTT
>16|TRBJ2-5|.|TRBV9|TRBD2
CASSVRSGGAWETQYF
TGTGCCAGCAGCGTACGTAGCGGGGGGGCCTGGGAGACCCAGTACTTC
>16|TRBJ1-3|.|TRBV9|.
CASSVGPFRAGNTIYF
TGTGCCAGCAGCGTAGGTCCGTTCAGGGCTGGAAACACCATATATTTT
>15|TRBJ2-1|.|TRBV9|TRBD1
CASSSRTGPYNEQFF
TGTGCCAGCAGCTCCCGGACAGGGCCCTACAATGAGCAGTTCTTC
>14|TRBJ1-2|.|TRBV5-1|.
CASSPEGHRYGYTF
TGCGCCAGCAGCCCAGAGGGACACCGCTATGGCTACACCTTC
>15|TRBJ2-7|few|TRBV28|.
CASSIQGRGFYEQYF
TGTGCCAGCAGCATACAGGGCCGGGGTTTCTACGAGCAGTACTTC
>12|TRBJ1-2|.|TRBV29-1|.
CSVEPGDYGYTF
TGCAGCGTTGAACCAGGGGACTATGGCTACACCTTC
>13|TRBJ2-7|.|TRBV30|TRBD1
CAWSRTGTYEQYF
TGTGCCTGGAGTCGGACAGGGACCTACGAGCAGTACTTC
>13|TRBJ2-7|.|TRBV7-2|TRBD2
CASSSGTSDEQYF
TGTGCCAGCAGCTCCGGGACTAGCGACGAGCAGTACTTC
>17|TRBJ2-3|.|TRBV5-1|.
CASSGAVDSPSTDTQYF
TGCGCCAGCAGCGGGGCCGTGGACAGCCCGAGCACAGATACGCAGTATTTT
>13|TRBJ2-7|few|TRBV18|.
CASSLGQDYEQYF
TGTGCCAGCTCACTGGGACAAGACTACGAGCAGTACTTC
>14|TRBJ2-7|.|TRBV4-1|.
CASSLSGQGYEQYF
TGCGCCAGCAGCCTAAGCGGGCAGGGCTACGAGCAGTACTTC
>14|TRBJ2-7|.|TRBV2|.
CASRGGWSAYEQYF
TGTGCCAGTAGGGGGGGGTGGTCAGCCTACGAGCAGTACTTC
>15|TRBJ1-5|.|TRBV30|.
CAWRGWGENYQPQHF
TGTGCCTGGAGAGGCTGGGGGGAGAATTATCAGCCCCAGCATTTT
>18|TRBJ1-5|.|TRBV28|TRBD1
CASRPGGGSFQINQPQHF
TGTGCCAGCAGGCCAGGAGGGGGCTCGTTCCAAATCAATCAGCCCCAGCATTTT
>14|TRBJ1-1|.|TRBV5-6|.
CASSLDREDTEAFF
TGTGCCAGCAGCTTGGATAGAGAGGACACTGAAGCTTTCTTT
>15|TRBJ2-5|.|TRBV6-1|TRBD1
CASSDRTGAQETQYF
TGTGCCAGCAGTGACCGGACAGGGGCCCAAGAGACCCAGTACTTC
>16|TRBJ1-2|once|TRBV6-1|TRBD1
CASSDPRQGLNYGYTF
TGTGCCAGCAGTGATCCTCGACAGGGACTTAACTATGGCTACACCTTC
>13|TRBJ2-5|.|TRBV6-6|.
CASSYDSQETQYF
TGTGCCAGCAGTTACGACTCTCAAGAGACCCAGTACTTC
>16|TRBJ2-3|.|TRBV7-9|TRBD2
CASSTTSGGPGDTQYF
TGTGCCAGCAGCACGACTAGCGGGGGGCCCGGGGATACGCAGTATTTT
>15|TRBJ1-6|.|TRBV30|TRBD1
CAWSEGTANNSPLHF
TGTGCCTGGAGCGAAGGGACAGCCAATAATTCACCCCTCCACTTT